A selection of T cell receptor beta chains follows, all from one sample in a study of long-term antiretroviral therapy in people with HIV. The protocol was immunoSEQ multiplex PCR, while the TCRdb copy is restricted to in-frame clones and leaves out a portion. The table includes 20,000 to 25,000 clones, 80% to 90% detected once. The input for sequencing was unsorted PBMCs, taken 0.2 years before starting antiretroviral therapy. The receptors come from a man younger than 30 with HIV. CDR3s include the opening cysteine and the closing phenylalanine or tryptophan. Not every row has a clone size; where given, it reads once, few, many or a size class.

abundance: -
v_gene: TRBV5-1
CDR3aa: CASRRGQTEAFF

abundance: -
v_gene: TRBV15
CDR3aa: CATSLDTGELFF

abundance: -
v_gene: TRBV6-6
CDR3aa: CASRLLVGPQEYEQYF

abundance: -
v_gene: TRBV29-1
CDR3aa: CSVVVPSGGYTF

abundance: -
v_gene: TRBV4-1
CDR3aa: CASSQVAGYQETQYF

abundance: -
v_gene: TRBV5-1
CDR3aa: CASSQGAREKLFF

abundance: -
v_gene: TRBV5-4
CDR3aa: CASSDKPSSYNSPLHF

abundance: -
v_gene: TRBV7-6
CDR3aa: CASSPPGRAYNYGYTF

abundance: -
v_gene: TRBV9
CDR3aa: CASSVAVRSYEQYF

abundance: -
v_gene: TRBV5-6
CDR3aa: CASSEDRGLVRSPLHF

abundance: -
v_gene: TRBV9
CDR3aa: CASSGDSLSQPQHF

abundance: -
v_gene: TRBV4-1
CDR3aa: CASSQAILGGEQYF

abundance: -
v_gene: TRBV4-1
CDR3aa: CASSQPGQDTGELFF

abundance: few
v_gene: TRBV25-1
CDR3aa: CASSDSTGLLVQEEQYF

abundance: -
v_gene: TRBV7-8
CDR3aa: CASSPLGGGRNYGYTF

abundance: -
v_gene: TRBV29-1
CDR3aa: CSVLGLSGIFNYGYTF

abundance: -
v_gene: TRBV2
CDR3aa: CASNQIASGGYEQYF

abundance: few
v_gene: TRBV19
CDR3aa: CATWGEPNEQFF

abundance: -
v_gene: TRBV7-2
CDR3aa: CASSLAGGRGNTIYF

abundance: once
v_gene: TRBV7-2
CDR3aa: CASSLRRPNTEAFF

abundance: -
v_gene: TRBV2
CDR3aa: CASIKDSGATGELFF

abundance: -
v_gene: TRBV18
CDR3aa: CASSTGPRNEQFF

abundance: few
v_gene: TRBV7-9
CDR3aa: CASSFSRDTGELFF

abundance: -
v_gene: TRBV7-9
CDR3aa: CASSPVTGGLNTEAFF

abundance: -
v_gene: TRBV5-6
CDR3aa: CASSLETNNEQFF

abundance: -
v_gene: TRBV7-9
CDR3aa: CASSLAEELFF

abundance: -
v_gene: TRBV5-1
CDR3aa: CASSLSGREGGGYTF

abundance: -
v_gene: TRBV29-1
CDR3aa: CSAERGTNTEAFF

abundance: -
v_gene: TRBV6-5
CDR3aa: CASSYGDMNTEAFF

abundance: -
v_gene: TRBV30
CDR3aa: CAWRGKGSQPQHF

abundance: -
v_gene: TRBV5-4
CDR3aa: CATEGEYNEQFF

abundance: -
v_gene: TRBV7-2
CDR3aa: CASSWDRTNYGYTF

abundance: once
v_gene: TRBV30
CDR3aa: CAWSVSGYPPFGEQYF

abundance: -
v_gene: TRBV5-1
CDR3aa: CASSSRQGEHPGPNEQFF

abundance: -
v_gene: TRBV30
CDR3aa: CAWSVRVSGANVLTF

abundance: -
v_gene: TRBV30
CDR3aa: CAWSRQGADTQYF

abundance: -
v_gene: TRBV4-3
CDR3aa: CASSQVAGYGYTF

abundance: -
v_gene: TRBV9
CDR3aa: CASSVVGDEQFF

abundance: -
v_gene: TRBV12-5
CDR3aa: CASSVQFYNEQFF

abundance: -
v_gene: TRBV7-6
CDR3aa: CASSGAGKERETQYF

abundance: -
v_gene: TRBV6-1
CDR3aa: CASSANRGKTYNSPLHF